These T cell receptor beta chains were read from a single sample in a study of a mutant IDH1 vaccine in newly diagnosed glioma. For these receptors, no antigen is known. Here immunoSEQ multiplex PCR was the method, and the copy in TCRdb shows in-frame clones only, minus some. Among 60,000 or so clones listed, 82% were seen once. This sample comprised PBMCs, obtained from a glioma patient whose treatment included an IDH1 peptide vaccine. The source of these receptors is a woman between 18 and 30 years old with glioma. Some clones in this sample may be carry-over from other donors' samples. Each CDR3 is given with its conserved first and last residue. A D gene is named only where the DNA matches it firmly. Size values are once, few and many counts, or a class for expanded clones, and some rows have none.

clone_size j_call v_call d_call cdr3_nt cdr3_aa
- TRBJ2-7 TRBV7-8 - TGTGCCAGCAGCTTAGCTGGCAGCTCCTACGAGCAGTACTTC CASSLAGSSYEQYF
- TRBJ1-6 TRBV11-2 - TGTGCCAGCAGCCCTTTCGGACCAAATTCACCCCTCCACTTT CASSPFGPNSPLHF
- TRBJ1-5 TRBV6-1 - TGTGCCAGCAGTGAAGGGGTTAATCAGCCCCAGCATTTT CASSEGVNQPQHF
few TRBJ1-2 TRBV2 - TGTGCCAGCAGGCGAGTTCGACAGCAAGACTATGGCTACACCTTC CASRRVRQQDYGYTF
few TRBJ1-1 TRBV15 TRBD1 TGTGCCACCAGCGAAGGCCGGGACAGCCTCATGAACACTGAAGCTTTCTTT CATSEGRDSLMNTEAFF
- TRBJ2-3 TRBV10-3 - TGTGCCATCACACCCACTAGCACAGATACGCAGTATTTT CAITPTSTDTQYF
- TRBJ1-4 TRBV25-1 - TGTGCCAGCAGTCCACTCAGGGCAGGTAGCGAAAAACTGTTTTTT CASSPLRAGSEKLFF
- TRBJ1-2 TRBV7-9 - TGTGCCAGCAGCTTAGCAGGGGGTAAAAACTATGGCTACACCTTC CASSLAGGKNYGYTF
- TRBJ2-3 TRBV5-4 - TGTGCCACCTCAGGTAGTGTGAAAGATACGCAGTATTTT CATSGSVKDTQYF
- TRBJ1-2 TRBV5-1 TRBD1 TGCGCCAGCAGCTTGGGGGGGACAGGAAACTATGGCTACACCTTC CASSLGGTGNYGYTF
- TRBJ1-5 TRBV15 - TGTGCCACCAGTCCGGGAGACATGAGCAATCAGCCCCAGCATTTT CATSPGDMSNQPQHF
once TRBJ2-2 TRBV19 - TGTGCCAGTAAACCACAGGGCGCGAACACCGGGGAGCTGTTTTTT CASKPQGANTGELFF
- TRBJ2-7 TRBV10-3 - TGTGCCATCAGTAGGACAGACTACGAGCAGTACTTC CAISRTDYEQYF
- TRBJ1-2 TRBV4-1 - TGCGCCAGCAGCCAAGGGCCCCCTGGGGGCTATGGCTACACCTTC CASSQGPPGGYGYTF
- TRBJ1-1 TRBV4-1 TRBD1 TGCGCTACTATGGGACAGGTGAACACTGAAGCTTTCTTT CATMGQVNTEAFF
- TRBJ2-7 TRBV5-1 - TGCGCCAGCAGCTTGGGACAGCTCTACGAGCAGTACTTC CASSLGQLYEQYF
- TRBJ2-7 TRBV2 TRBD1 TGTGCCAGCAGGGTAAGGGGACAGAACGAGCAGTACTTC CASRVRGQNEQYF
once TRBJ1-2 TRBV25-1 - TGTGCCAGCAGTGACCCCCTTGACTATGGCTACACCTTC CASSDPLDYGYTF
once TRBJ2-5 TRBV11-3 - TGTGCCAGCAGCGCGGGGCGTGGGACAAGAGAGACCCAGTACTTC CASSAGRGTRETQYF
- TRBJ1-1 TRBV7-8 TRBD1 TGTGCCAGCAGCCGCATTCGACAGGGCGTCTTTATGAACACTGAAGCTTTCTTT CASSRIRQGVFMNTEAFF
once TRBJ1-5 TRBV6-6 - TGTGCCAGCAGGCTAACAGGGACCAATCAGCCCCAGCATTTT CASRLTGTNQPQHF
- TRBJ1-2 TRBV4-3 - TGCGCCAGCAGCCAAGATCAAGGGGCGCATGGCTACACCTTC CASSQDQGAHGYTF
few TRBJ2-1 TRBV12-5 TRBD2 TGTGCTAGTGGCCAAGGCGCTAGCGGGGGGGGCCATGAGCAGTTCTTC CASGQGASGGGHEQFF